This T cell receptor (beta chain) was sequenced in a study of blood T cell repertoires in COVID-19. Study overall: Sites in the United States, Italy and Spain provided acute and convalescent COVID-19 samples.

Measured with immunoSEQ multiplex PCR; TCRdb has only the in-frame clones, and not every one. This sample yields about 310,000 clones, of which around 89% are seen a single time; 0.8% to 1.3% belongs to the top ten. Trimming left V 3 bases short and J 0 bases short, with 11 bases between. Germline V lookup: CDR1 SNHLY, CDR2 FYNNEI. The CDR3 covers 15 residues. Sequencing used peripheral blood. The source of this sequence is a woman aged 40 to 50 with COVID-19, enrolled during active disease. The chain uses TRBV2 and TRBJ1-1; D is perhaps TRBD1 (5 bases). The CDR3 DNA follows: TGTGCCAGCAGTGATCGAAGGGGCTTGAACACTGAAGCTTTCTTT. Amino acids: CASSDRRGLNTEAFF.